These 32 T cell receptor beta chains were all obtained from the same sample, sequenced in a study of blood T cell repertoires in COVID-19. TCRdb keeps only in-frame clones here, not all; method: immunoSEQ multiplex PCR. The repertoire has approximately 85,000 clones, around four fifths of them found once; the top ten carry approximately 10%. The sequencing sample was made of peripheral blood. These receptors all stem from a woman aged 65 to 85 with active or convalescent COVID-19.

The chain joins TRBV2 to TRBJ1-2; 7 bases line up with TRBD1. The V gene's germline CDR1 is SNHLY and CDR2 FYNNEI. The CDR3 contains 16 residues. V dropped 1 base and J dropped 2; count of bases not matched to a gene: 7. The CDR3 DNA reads TGTGCCAGCAGTGAAGGGCCTTGGGACAGCAACTATGGCTACACCTTC. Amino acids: CASSEGPWDSNYGYTF.

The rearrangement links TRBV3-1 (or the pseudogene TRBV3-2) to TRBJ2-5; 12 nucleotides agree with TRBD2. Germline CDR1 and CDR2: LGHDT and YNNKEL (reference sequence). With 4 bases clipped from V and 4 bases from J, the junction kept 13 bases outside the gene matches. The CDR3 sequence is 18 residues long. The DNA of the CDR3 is TGTGCCAGCAGCCGACTAGCGGGGGTCTCCCCCGTTAGAGAGACCCAGTACTTC. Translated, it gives CASSRLAGVSPVRETQYF.

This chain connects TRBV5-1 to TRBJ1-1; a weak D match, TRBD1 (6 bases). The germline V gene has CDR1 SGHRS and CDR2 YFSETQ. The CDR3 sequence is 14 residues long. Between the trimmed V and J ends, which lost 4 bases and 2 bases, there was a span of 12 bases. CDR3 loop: CASSNKGENTEAFF. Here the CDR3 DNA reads TGCGCCAGCAGCAACAAGGGGGAAAACACTGAAGCTTTCTTT.

CDR3 loop: CASSLGQGSYNEQFF. CDR3 DNA sequence: TGTGCCAGCAGCTTAGGGCAGGGTTCCTACAATGAGCAGTTCTTC. The chain combines TRBV11-3 with TRBJ2-1, with D maybe TRBD1 (5 bases). Germline loops: CDR1 SGHNT, CDR2 YENEEA. This CDR3 has 15 amino acids. V was pared by 1 base and J by 1 base, with 8 bases between.

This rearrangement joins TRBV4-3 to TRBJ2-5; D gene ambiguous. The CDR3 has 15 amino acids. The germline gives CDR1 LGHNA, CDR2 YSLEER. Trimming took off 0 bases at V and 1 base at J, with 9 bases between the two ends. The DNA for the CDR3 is TGCGCCAGCAGCCAAGAAGCGCGCTTCCAAGAGACCCAGTACTTC. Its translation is CASSQEARFQETQYF.

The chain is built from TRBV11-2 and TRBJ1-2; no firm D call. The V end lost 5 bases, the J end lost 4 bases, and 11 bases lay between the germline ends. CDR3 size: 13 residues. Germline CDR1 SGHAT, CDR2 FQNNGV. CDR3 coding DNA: TGTGCCAGCAGCCCCCAAGCAGGCTATGGCTACACCTTC. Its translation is CASSPQAGYGYTF.

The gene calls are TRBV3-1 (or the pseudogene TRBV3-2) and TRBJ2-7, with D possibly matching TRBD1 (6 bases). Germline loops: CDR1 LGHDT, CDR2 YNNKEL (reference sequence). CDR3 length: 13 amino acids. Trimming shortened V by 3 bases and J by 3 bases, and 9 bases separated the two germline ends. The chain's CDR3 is CASSQGRGYEQYF. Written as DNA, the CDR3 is TGTGCCAGCAGCCAGGGCAGGGGCTACGAGCAGTACTTC.

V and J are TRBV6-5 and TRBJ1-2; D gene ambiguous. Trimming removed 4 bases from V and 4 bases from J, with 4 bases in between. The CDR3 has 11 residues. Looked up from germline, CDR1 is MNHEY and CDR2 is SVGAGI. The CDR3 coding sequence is TGTGCCAGCAGTTCCGGCTATGGCTACACCTTC. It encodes CASSSGYGYTF.

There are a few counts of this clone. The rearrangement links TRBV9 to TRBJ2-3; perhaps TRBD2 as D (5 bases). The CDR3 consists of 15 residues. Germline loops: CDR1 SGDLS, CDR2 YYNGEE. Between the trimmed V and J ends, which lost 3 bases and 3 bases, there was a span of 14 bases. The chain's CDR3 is CASSAQLAATDTQYF. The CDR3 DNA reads TGTGCCAGCAGCGCCCAGCTAGCCGCGACAGATACGCAGTATTTT. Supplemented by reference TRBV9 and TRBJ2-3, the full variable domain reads DSGVTQTPKHLITATGQRVTLRCSPRSGDLSVYWYQQSLDQGLQFLIQYYNGEERAKGNILERFSAQQFPDLHSELNLSSLELGDSALYFCASSAQLAATDTQYFGPGTRLTVL.

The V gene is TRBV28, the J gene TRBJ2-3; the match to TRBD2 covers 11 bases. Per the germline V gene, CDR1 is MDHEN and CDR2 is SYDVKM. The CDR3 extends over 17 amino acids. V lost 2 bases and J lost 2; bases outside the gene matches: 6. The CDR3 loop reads CASSLPPSGGTTDTQYF. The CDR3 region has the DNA TGTGCCAGCAGTTTACCTCCTAGCGGGGGGACCACAGATACGCAGTATTTT.

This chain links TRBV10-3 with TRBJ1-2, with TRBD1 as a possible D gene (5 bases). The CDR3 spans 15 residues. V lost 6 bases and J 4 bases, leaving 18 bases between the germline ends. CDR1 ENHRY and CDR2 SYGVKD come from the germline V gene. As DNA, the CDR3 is TGTGCCATCAGGGGGGACTTCCGTGCCGGCTATGGCTACACCTTC. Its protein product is CAIRGDFRAGYGYTF.

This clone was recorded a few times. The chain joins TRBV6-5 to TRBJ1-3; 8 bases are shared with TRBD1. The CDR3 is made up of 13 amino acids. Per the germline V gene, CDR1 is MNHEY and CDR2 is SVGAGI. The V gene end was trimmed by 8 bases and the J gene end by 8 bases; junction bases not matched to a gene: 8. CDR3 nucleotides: TGTGCCAGCCGAGCAGGGGGCTTTGACACCATATATTTT. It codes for CASRAGGFDTIYF.

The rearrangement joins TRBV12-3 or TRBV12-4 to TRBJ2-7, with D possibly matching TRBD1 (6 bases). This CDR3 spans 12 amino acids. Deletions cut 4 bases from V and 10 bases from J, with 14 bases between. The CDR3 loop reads CASSSPTGRQYF. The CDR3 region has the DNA TGTGCCAGCAGTTCACCAACAGGGCGCCAGTACTTC.

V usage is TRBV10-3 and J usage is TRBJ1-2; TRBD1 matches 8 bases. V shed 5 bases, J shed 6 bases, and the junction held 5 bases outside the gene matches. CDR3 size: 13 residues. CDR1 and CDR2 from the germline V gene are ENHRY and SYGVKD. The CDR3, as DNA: TGTGCCATCAGTTACTTGGGACAGGATGGCTACACCTTC. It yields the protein CAISYLGQDGYTF.

The CDR3 DNA reads as TGTGCCAGCAGCGTAGGTAGGAGGTCCGGGGAGCTGTTTTTT. Translating gives CASSVGRRSGELFF. The chain uses TRBV9 and TRBJ2-2; maybe TRBD2 (5 bases). This CDR3 spans 14 amino acids. The V end lost 0 bases, the J end lost 6 bases, and 9 bases lay between the germline ends. Germline values: CDR1 SGDLS, CDR2 YYNGEE.

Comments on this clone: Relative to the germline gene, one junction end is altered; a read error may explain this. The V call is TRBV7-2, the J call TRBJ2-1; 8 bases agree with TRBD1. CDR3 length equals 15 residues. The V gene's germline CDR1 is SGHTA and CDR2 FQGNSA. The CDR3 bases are TGTGCCAGCACCTTACCGGGGACAGGAGTCGACGAGCAGTTCTTC. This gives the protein CASTLPGTGVDEQFF.

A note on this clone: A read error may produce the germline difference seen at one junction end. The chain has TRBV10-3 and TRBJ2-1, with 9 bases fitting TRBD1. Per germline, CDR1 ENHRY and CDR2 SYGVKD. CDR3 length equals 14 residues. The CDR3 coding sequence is TGTGCCAACAGTGACGGGACAGGGTACAATGAGCAGTTCTTC. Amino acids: CANSDGTGYNEQFF.

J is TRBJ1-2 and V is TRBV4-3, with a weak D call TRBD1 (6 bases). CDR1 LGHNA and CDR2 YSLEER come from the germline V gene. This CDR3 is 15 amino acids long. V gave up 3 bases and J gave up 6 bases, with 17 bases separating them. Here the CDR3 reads CASSHHSRDTDGYTF. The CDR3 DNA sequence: TGCGCCAGCAGCCACCATAGCCGGGACACAGATGGCTACACCTTC.

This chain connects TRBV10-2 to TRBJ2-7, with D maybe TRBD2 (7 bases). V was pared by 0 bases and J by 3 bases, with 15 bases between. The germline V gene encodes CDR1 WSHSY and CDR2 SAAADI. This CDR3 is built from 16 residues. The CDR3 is CASSESNPGGVYEQYF. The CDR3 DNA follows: TGCGCCAGCAGTGAGTCGAACCCGGGGGGCGTCTACGAGCAGTACTTC.

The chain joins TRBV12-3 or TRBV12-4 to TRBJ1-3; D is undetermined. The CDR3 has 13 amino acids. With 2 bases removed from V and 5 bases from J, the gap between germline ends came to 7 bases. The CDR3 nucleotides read TGTGCCAGCAGTTTATATGAGAGAAACACCATATATTTT. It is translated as CASSLYERNTIYF.

This CDR3 is CASSGGLAGTDTQYF. CDR3 sequence (DNA): TGCGCCAGCAGCGGCGGACTAGCGGGCACAGATACGCAGTATTTT. The chain employs TRBV5-1 and TRBJ2-3; 10 nucleotides line up with TRBD2. V gave up 4 bases and J gave up 1 base; unmatched junction bases: 3. From germline, CDR1 is SGHRS and CDR2 YFSETQ. The CDR3 is 15 amino acids.

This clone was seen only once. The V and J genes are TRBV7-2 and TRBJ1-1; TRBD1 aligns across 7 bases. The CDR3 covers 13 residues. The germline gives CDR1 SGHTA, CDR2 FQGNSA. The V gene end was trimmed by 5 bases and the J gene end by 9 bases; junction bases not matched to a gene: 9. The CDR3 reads CASSRGGLNQAFF. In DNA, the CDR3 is TGTGCCAGCAGCAGAGGGGGCCTAAATCAAGCTTTCTTT.

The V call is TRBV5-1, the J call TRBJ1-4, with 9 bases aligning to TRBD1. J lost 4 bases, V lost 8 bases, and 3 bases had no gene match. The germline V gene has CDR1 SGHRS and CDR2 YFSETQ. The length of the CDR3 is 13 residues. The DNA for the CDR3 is TGCGCCAGTGGACAGGGGTTTAATGAAAAACTGTTTTTT. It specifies CASGQGFNEKLFF.

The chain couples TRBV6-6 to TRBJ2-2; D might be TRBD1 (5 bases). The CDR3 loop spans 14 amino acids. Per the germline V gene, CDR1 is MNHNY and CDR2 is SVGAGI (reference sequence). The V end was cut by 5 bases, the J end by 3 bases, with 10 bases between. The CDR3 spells CASSTDSYTGELFF. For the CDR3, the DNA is TGTGCCAGCAGTACTGACAGTTACACCGGGGAGCTGTTTTTT.

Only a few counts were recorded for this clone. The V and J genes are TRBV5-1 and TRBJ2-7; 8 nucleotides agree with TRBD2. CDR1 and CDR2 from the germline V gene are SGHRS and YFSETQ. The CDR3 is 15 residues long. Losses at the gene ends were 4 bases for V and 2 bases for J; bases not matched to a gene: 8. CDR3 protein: CASSPAGGAPYEQYF. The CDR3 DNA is TGCGCCAGCAGCCCCGCCGGGGGGGCACCCTACGAGCAGTACTTC.

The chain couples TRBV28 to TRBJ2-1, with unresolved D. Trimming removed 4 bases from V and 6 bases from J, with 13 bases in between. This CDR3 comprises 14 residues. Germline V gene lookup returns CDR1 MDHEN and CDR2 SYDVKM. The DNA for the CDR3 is TGTGCCAGCAGTTCCCCGGGTAGCTCCAATGAGCAGTTCTTC. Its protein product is CASSSPGSSNEQFF.

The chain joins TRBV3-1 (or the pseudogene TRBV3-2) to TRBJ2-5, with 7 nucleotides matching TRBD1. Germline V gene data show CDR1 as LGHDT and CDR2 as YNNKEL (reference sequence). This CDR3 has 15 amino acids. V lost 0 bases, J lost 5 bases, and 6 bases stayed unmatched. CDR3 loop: CASSQDRTGRETQYF. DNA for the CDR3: TGTGCCAGCAGCCAAGACCGGACAGGACGGGAGACCCAGTACTTC.

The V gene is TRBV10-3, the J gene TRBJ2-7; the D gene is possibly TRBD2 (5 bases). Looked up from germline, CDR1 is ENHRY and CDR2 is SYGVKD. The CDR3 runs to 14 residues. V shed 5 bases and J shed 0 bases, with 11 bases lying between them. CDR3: CAISTTGSSYEQYF. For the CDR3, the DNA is TGTGCCATCAGTACGACGGGGAGCTCCTACGAGCAGTACTTC.

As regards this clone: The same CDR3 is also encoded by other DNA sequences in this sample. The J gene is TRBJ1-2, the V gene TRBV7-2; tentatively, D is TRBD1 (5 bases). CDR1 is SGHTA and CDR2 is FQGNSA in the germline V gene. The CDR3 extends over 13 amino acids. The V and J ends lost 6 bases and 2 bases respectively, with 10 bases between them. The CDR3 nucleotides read TGTGCCAGCAGTCCGGACAAGAACTATGGCTACACCTTC. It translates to CASSPDKNYGYTF.

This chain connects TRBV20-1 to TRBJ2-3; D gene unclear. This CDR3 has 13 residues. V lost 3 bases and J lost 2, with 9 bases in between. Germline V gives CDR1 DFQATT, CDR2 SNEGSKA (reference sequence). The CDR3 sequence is CSASPYFTDTQYF. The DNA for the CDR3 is TGCAGTGCTAGTCCCTATTTCACAGATACGCAGTATTTT.

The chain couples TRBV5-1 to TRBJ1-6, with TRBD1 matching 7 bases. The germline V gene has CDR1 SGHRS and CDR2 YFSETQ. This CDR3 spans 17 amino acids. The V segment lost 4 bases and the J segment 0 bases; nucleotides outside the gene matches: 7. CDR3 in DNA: TGCGCCAGCAGCAATGGACAGGTGAACTCCTATAATTCACCCCTCCACTTT. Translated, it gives CASSNGQVNSYNSPLHF. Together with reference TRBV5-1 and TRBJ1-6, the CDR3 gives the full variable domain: KAGVTQTPRYLIKTRGQQVTLSCSPISGHRSVSWYQQTPGQGLQFLFEYFSETQRNKGNFPGRFSGRQFSNSRSEMNVSTLELGDSALYLCASSNGQVNSYNSPLHFGNGTRLTVT.

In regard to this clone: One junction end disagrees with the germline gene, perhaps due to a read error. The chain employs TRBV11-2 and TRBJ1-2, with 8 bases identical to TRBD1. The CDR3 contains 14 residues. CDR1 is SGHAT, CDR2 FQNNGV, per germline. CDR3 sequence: CASSLDRGAYGYTF. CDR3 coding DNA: TGTGCCAGCAGCCTAGACAGGGGAGCCTATGGCTACACCTTC.